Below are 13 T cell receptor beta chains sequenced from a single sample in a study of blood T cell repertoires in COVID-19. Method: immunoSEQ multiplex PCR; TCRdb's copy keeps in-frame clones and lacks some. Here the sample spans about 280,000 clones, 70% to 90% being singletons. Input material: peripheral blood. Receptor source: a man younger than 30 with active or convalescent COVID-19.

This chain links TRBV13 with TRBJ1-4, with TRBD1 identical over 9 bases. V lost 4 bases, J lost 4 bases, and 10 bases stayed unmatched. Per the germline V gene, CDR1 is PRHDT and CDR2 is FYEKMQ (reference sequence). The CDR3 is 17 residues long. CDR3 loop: CASSSTRDRAYNEKLFF. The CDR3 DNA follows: TGTGCCAGCAGCTCAACCCGGGACAGGGCCTATAATGAAAAACTGTTTTTT.

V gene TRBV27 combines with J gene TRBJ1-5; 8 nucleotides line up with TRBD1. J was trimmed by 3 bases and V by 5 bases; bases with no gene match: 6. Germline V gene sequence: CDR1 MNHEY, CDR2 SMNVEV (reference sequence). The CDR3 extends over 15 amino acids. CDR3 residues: CASSPQGVYNQPQHF. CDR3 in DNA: TGTGCCAGCAGTCCACAGGGGGTTTACAATCAGCCCCAGCATTTT.

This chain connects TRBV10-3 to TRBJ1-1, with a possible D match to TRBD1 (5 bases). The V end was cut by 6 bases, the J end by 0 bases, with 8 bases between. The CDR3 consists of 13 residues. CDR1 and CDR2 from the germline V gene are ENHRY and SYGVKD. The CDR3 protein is CAIREDMNTEAFF. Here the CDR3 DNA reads TGTGCCATCAGGGAGGACATGAACACTGAAGCTTTCTTT.

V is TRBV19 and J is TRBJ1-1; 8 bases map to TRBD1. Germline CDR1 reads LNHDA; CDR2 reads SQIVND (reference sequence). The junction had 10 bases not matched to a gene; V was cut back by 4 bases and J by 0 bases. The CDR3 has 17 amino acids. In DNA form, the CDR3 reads TGTGCCAGTAGTAGACGGACAGGGAGGATCGTGAACACTGAAGCTTTCTTT. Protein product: CASSRRTGRIVNTEAFF.

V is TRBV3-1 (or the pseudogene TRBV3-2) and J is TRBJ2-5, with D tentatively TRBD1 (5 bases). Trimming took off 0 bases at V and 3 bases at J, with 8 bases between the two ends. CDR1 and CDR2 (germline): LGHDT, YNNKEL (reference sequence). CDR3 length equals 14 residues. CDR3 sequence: CASSQEQTEETQYF. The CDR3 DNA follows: TGTGCCAGCAGCCAAGAGCAGACAGAAGAGACCCAGTACTTC.

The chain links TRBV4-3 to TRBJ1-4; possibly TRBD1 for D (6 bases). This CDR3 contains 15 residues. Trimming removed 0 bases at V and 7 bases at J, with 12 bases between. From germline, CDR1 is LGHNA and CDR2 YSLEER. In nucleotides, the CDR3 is TGCGCCAGCAGCCAAGATACAGGGTGGGGTGAAAAACTGTTTTTT. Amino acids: CASSQDTGWGEKLFF.

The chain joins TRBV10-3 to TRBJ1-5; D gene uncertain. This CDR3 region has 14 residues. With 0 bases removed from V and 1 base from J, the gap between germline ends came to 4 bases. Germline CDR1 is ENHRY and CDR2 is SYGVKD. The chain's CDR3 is CAISESQSNQPQHF. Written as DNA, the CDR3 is TGTGCCATCAGTGAGTCGCAGAGCAATCAGCCCCAGCATTTT.

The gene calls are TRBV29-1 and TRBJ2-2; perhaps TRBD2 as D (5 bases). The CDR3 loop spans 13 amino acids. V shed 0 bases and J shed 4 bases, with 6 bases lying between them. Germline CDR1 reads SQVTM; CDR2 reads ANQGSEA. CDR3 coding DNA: TGCAGCGTTGAAGAGCTAGCCACCGGGGAGCTGTTTTTT. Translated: CSVEELATGELFF.

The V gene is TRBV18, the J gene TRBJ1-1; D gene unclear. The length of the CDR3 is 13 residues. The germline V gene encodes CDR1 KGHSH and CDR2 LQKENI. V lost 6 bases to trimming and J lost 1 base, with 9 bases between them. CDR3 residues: CASSVTQNTEAFF. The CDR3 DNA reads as TGTGCCAGCTCGGTAACTCAGAACACTGAAGCTTTCTTT.

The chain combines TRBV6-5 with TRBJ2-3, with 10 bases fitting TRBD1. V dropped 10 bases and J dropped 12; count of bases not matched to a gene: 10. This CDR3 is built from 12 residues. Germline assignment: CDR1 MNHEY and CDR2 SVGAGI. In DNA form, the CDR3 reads TGTGCCACAGGGGACAGGGGTTTAGTCCAGTATTTT. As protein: CATGDRGLVQYF.

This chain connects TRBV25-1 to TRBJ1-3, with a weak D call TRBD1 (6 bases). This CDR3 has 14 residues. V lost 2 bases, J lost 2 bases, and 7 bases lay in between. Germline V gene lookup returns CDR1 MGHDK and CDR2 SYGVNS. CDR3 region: CASSETGTGNTIYF. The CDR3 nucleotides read TGTGCCAGCAGTGAAACAGGGACTGGAAACACCATATATTTT. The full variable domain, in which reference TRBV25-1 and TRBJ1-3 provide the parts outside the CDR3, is EADIYQTPRYLVIGTGKKITLECSQTMGHDKMYWYQQDPGMELHLIHYSYGVNSTEKGDLSSESTVSRIRTEHFPLTLESARPSHTSQYLCASSETGTGNTIYFGEGSWLTVV.

As DNA, the CDR3 is TGTGCCAGCAGCAACCCGGGACAGTTGAACACTGAAGCTTTCTTT. This translates into CASSNPGQLNTEAFF. The V and J genes are TRBV11-1 and TRBJ1-1, with 7 bases that match TRBD1. Trimming cost V 5 bases and J 0 bases; bases outside gene matches: 6. The CDR3 runs 15 residues. Per the germline V gene, CDR1 is SGHAT and CDR2 is FQDESV (reference sequence).

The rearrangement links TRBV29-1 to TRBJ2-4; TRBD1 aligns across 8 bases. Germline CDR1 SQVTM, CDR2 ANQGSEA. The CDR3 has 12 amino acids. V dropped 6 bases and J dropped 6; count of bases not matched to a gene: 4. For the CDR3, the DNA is TGCAGCGTCGTCGGACAGGGAAACATTCAGTACTTC. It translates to CSVVGQGNIQYF.